Each of the 5 T cell receptor beta chains below was sequenced from the same sample in a study of regulatory T cells in long-lasting Graves disease. Construction of TCR beta libraries relied on iRepertoire HTBI primers and on Arm-PCR targeting CDR3 regions. TCRdb reprocessed the multiplex PCR reads via MiXCR and lists one record per CDR3 protein. The table has approximately 400,000 distinct CDR3 sequences, about 16% seen once; the top ten hold 20% to 25%. Time point in this sample: newly diagnosed GD, antithyroid drugs for less than 3 months. Extracted RNA from PBMCs served as the source of the TCR library. Sequenced here: peripheral blood mononuclear cells (PBMCs), sampled at new diagnosis, from a patient treated with antithyroid drugs. Receptor source: a female donor with Graves disease.

This clonotype was observed many times. The chain has TRBV6-1 and TRBJ2-2; tentatively, D is TRBD1 (5 bases). V gave up 8 bases and J gave up 1 base, with 17 bases separating them. This CDR3 is 16 amino acids long. The germline V gene encodes CDR1 MNHNS and CDR2 SASEGT. The CDR3 loop is CASGHTSRMNTGELFF. CDR3 bases: TGTGCCAGCGGACACACCAGCAGGATGAACACCGGGGAGCTGTTTTTT.

The sample holds many counts of this clonotype. The genes are TRBV12-3 or TRBV12-4 and TRBJ1-1; D remains ambiguous. The CDR3 is 13 amino acids. V shed 7 bases and J shed 0 bases, with 9 bases lying between them. Here the CDR3 reads CASKWRVNTEAFF. In nucleotides, the CDR3 is TGTGCCAGCAAGTGGCGTGTGAACACTGAAGCTTTCTTT.

This clonotype was seen only a few times. CDR3: CASSPQRTNTGELFF. CDR3 bases: TGTGCCAGCAGCCCACAGCGAACGAACACCGGGGAGCTGTTTTTT. The chain combines TRBV27 with TRBJ2-2; D not certain. The CDR3 covers 15 residues. The germline gives CDR1 MNHEY, CDR2 SMNVEV (reference sequence). Trimming removed 6 bases from V and 0 bases from J, with 11 bases in between.

J is TRBJ1-1 and V is TRBV2; D might be TRBD1 (5 bases). Trimming left V 8 bases short and J 1 base short, with 17 bases between. The CDR3 length is 15 residues. The germline V gene encodes CDR1 SNHLY and CDR2 FYNNEI. CDR3 nucleotide sequence: TGTGCCAGCCCTCTCGTCGGGGGTAAGAACACTGAAGCTTTCTTT. Its protein product is CASPLVGGKNTEAFF.

The CDR3 DNA follows: TGTGCCAGCAGCCCACTCACTTGGGGGTCACCCCTCCACTTT. It is translated as CASSPLTWGSPLHF. This chain joins TRBV14 and TRBJ1-6; tentatively, D is TRBD1 (5 bases). The CDR3 sequence is 14 residues long. Trimming took 4 bases from V and 10 from J, leaving 14 bases between them. Germline V lookup: CDR1 SGHDN, CDR2 FVKESK.